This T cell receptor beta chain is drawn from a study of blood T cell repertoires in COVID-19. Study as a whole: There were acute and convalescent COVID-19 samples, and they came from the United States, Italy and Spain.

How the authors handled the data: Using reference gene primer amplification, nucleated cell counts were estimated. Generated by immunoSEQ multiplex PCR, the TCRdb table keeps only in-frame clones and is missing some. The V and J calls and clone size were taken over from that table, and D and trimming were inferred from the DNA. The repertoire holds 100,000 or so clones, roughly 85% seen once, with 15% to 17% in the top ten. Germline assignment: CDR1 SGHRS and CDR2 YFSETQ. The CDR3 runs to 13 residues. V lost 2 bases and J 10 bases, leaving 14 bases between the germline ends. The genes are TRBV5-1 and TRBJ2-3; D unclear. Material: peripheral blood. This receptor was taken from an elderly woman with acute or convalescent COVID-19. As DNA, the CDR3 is TGCGCCAGCAGCTTAGAAGGCGGTCAGTCGCAGTATTTT. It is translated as CASSLEGGQSQYF.